The source of this T cell receptor (beta chain) is a study of blood T cell repertoires in COVID-19. Study in general: Acute and convalescent COVID-19 samples came from the United States, Italy and Spain.

Recruited during active infection, patients (from Seattle) were subsequently followed longitudinally. Trimming removed 5 bases from V and 4 bases from J, with 8 bases in between. This CDR3 spans 12 amino acids. Profiled with immunoSEQ multiplex PCR; TCRdb holds only in-frame clones, not every one. The table lists approximately 500,000 clones, roughly 89% of them singletons. The chain has TRBV12-3 or TRBV12-4 and TRBJ1-1; D call uncertain. This receptor was taken from a woman between 45 and 65 years old with COVID-19, enrolled during active disease. Sequencing input: peripheral blood. CDR3 residues: CASSPTLTEAFF. Written as DNA, the CDR3 is TGTGCCAGCAGTCCTACTCTCACTGAAGCTTTCTTT.